The present entry profiles one T cell receptor beta chain with its context. This entry comes from a study of radiation and T cells in renal cell carcinoma. Clones were read by immunoSEQ multiplex PCR, and TCRdb kept only the in-frame ones, dropping some. The sample consists of some 58,000 clones, roughly 79% of them appearing once. The time point is: blood 2 weeks post-SBRT. Treatment indicated: 15 Gy SBRT to primary tumor, nephrectomy 4 weeks later. V shed 5 bases, J shed 4 bases, and the junction held 6 bases outside the gene matches. CDR3 length: 15 amino acids. CDR1 MDHEN and CDR2 SYDVKM come from the germline V gene.

The sample in question was blood, obtained from a patient whose treatment included radiotherapy and nephrectomy. This sequence was found in a man aged 60 to 75 with renal cell carcinoma. The V gene is TRBV28, the J gene TRBJ2-1; 9 nucleotides align to TRBD2. CDR3 loop: CASSSSGSGYNEQFF. DNA of the CDR3: TGTGCCAGCAGTAGTAGCGGGAGCGGGTACAATGAGCAGTTCTTC.